This TCR beta chain was captured in a study of regulatory T cells in long-lasting Graves disease. The time point denotes: newly diagnosed GD, antithyroid drugs for less than 3 months. Generation of the TCR library employed RNA extracted from PBMCs. Study-wide results and caveats: Favoring TRBV28, TRBJ1-2 and TRBJ2-5 was a feature seen in persistent disease.

The ends lost 5 bases at V and 8 bases at J; junction bases unmatched: 10. The germline V gene encodes CDR1 MNHNS and CDR2 SASEGT. The CDR3 totals 15 residues. iRepertoire HTBI primers and Arm-PCR of CDR3 regions built TCR beta libraries. TCRdb independently ran MiXCR on the multiplex PCR reads; one entry per CDR3 protein. The repertoire consists of about 220,000 distinct CDR3 sequences, with around a fifth occurring once and the leading ten covering approximately 10%. This clonotype was recorded at least ten times. Its matching antigen is unknown. These data were also filed under a second study, of T cells in Graves' hyperthyroidism and ophthalmopathy. Turning to that study: Uncontrolled infection, other autoimmune disease, pregnancy or lactation barred patients from enrollment.

Here the sequenced sample was peripheral blood mononuclear cells (PBMCs), taken at new diagnosis, from a patient treated with antithyroid drugs. This receptor was taken from a woman in her 30s with Graves disease. The rearrangement links TRBV6-1 to TRBJ2-2; 8 bases agree with TRBD2. CDR3 amino acids: CASSPPAGAGGELFF. The CDR3 nucleotides read TGTGCCAGCAGTCCCCCAGCGGGAGCTGGGGGGGAGCTGTTTTTT.